These 9 T cell receptor beta chains were sequenced from one sample in a study of T cell changes during pregnancy in multiple sclerosis. Produced via immunoSEQ multiplex PCR; TCRdb's table is partial and in-frame only. The data contain some 38,000 clones, approximately 90% of them seen just once; the ten biggest clones take up around 7%. Sequenced here: CD8+ T cells from peripheral blood mononuclear cells, sampled in the third trimester of pregnancy. The source is a female donor with multiple sclerosis, enrolled in a pregnancy study.

The chain joins TRBV5-5 to TRBJ2-1; maybe TRBD1 (5 bases). Germline lookup yields CDR1 SGHKS and CDR2 YYEKEE (reference sequence). The CDR3 covers 12 residues. The V end was cut by 4 bases, the J end by 6 bases, with 8 bases between. CDR3 sequence reads: CASSGALNEQFF. CDR3 in DNA: TGTGCCAGCAGCGGGGCACTCAATGAGCAGTTCTTC.

The rearrangement links TRBV27 to TRBJ2-7, with TRBD2 matching over 16 bases. After removal of 8 bases from V and 5 bases from J, the junction contained 3 bases not matched to a gene. The CDR3 sequence is 14 residues long. Germline loops: CDR1 MNHEY, CDR2 SMNVEV (reference sequence). The CDR3 DNA sequence: TGTGCCAGCGGGACTAGCGGGGGGGCCGACGAGCAGTACTTC. It specifies CASGTSGGADEQYF.

This sequence joins TRBV4-3 and TRBJ2-7; 8 bases line up with TRBD2. The CDR3 is 16 amino acids. Germline lookup yields CDR1 LGHNA and CDR2 YSLEER. With 4 bases clipped from V and 4 bases from J, the junction kept 12 bases outside the gene matches. The CDR3 sequence: CASSREWASGLYEQYF. Written as DNA, the CDR3 is TGCGCCAGCAGCCGAGAGTGGGCTAGCGGGTTATACGAGCAGTACTTC.

V gene TRBV28 combines with J gene TRBJ1-1; unclear D gene. V lost 4 bases, J lost 6 bases, and 18 bases lay in between. In germline, CDR1 is MDHEN, CDR2 SYDVKM. This CDR3 contains 15 residues. The DNA for the CDR3 is TGTGCCAGCAGTTCCCCCCGGGAGGGAGGCGCTGAAGCTTTCTTT. Translated: CASSSPREGGAEAFF.

The V and J genes are TRBV30 and TRBJ2-7; 8 nucleotides agree with TRBD1. Losses at the gene ends were 4 bases for V and 5 bases for J; bases not matched to a gene: 16. In germline, CDR1 is GTSNPN, CDR2 SVGIG (reference sequence). The CDR3 is 16 residues long. The CDR3, as DNA: TGTGCCTGGACCCAGGACAGGGATTTTCGTCGGGACGAGCAGTACTTC. It specifies CAWTQDRDFRRDEQYF. The variable domain in full, completed from reference TRBV30 and TRBJ2-7, reads SQTIHQWPATLVQPVGSPLSLECTVEGTSNPNLYWYRQAAGRGLQLLFYSVGIGQISSEVPQNLSASRPQDRQFILSSKKLLLSDSGFYLCAWTQDRDFRRDEQYFGPGTRLTVT.

The chain recombines TRBV7-9 with TRBJ2-7, with D uncertain. This CDR3 has 12 residues. V lost 3 bases and J lost 4, with 7 bases in between. The germline CDR1 and CDR2 sequences are SEHNR and FQNEAQ (reference sequence). CDR3 coding DNA: TGTGCCAGCAGCTTTGAGATATACGAGCAGTACTTC. Translation: CASSFEIYEQYF.

This clone was counted once. V usage is TRBV7-8 and J usage is TRBJ2-7, with 11 bases matching TRBD2. This CDR3 region has 14 residues. CDR1 and CDR2 (germline): SGHVS, FQNEAQ. V gave up 5 bases and J gave up 3 bases; unmatched junction bases: 3. The CDR3 is CASSPTSGVYEQYF. CDR3 nucleotides: TGTGCCAGCAGCCCGACTAGCGGGGTCTACGAGCAGTACTTC.

V usage is TRBV15 and J usage is TRBJ2-7; 7 nucleotides match TRBD1. The junction had 11 bases not matched to a gene; V was cut back by 8 bases and J by 4 bases. Germline V lookup: CDR1 LNHNV, CDR2 YYDKDF (reference sequence). CDR3 size: 14 residues. Here the CDR3 reads CATGRDRESYEQYF. The CDR3 DNA is TGTGCCACCGGCCGGGACAGAGAGAGTTACGAGCAGTACTTC.

This chain connects TRBV29-1 to TRBJ2-7; tentative D call: TRBD2 (7 bases). Germline V CDR1 and CDR2: SQVTM, ANQGSEA. V lost 4 bases, J lost 2 bases, and 12 bases lay in between. This CDR3 has 13 amino acids. The CDR3 bases are TGCAGCGTTGGGGGAGGGGGTACCTACGAGCAGTACTTC. This translates into CSVGGGGTYEQYF.